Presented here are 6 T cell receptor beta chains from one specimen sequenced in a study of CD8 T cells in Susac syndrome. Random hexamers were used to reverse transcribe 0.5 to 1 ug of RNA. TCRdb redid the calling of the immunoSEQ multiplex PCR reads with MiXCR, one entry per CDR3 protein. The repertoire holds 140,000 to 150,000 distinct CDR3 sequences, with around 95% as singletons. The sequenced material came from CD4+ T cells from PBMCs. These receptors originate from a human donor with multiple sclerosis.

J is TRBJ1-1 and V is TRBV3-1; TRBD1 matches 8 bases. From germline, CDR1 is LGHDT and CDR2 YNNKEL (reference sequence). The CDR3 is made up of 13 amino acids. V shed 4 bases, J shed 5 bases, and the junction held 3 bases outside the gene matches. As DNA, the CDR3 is TGTGCCAGCAGCCCCCGGACAGGGACTGAAGCTTTCTTT. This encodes CASSPRTGTEAFF.

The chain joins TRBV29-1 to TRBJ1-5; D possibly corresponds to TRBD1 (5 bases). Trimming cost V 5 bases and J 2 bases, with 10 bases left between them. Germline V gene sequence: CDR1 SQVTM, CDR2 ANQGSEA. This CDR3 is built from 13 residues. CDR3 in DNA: TGCAGCGTTACTAGGGGAGGCAATCAGCCCCAGCATTTT. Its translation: CSVTRGGNQPQHF.

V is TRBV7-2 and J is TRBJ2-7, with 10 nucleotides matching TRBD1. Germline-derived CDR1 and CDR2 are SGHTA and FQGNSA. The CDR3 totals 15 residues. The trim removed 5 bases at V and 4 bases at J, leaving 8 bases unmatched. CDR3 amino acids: CASSPRQGARYEQYF. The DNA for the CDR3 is TGTGCCAGCAGCCCACGACAGGGGGCGAGGTACGAGCAGTACTTC.

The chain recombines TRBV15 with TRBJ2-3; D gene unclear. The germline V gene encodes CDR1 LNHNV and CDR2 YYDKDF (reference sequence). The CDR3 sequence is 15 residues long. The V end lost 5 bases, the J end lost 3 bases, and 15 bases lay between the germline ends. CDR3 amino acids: CATSGFSVSTDTQYF. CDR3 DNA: TGTGCCACCAGCGGTTTCTCGGTCTCAACAGATACGCAGTATTTT. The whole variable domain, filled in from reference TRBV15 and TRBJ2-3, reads DAMVIQNPRYQVTQFGKPVTLSCSQTLNHNVMYWYQQKSSQAPKLLFHYYDKDFNNEADTPDNFQSRRPNTSFCFLDIRSPGLGDTAMYLCATSGFSVSTDTQYFGPGTRLTVL.

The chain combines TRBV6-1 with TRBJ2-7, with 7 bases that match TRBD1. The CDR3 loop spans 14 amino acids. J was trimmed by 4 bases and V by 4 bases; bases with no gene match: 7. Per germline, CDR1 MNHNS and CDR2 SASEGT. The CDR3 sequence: CASSAGTQGYEQYF. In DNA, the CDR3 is TGTGCCAGCAGTGCAGGGACACAGGGGTACGAGCAGTACTTC.

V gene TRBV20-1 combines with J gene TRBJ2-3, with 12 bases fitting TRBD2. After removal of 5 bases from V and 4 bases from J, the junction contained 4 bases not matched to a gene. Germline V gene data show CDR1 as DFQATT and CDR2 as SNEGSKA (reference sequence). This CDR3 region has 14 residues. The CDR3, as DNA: TGCAGTGCTCTAGCGGGGGGGGCCCCAGATACGCAGTATTTT. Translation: CSALAGGAPDTQYF.